This is a list of T cell receptor beta chains from one sample in a study of immune evolution from preneoplasia to lung adenocarcinoma. This table comes from immunoSEQ multiplex PCR, and its TCRdb copy is limited to in-frame clones, with some not included. Of 2,000 to 2,500 clones in the sample, over 70% were seen once. The sample comprised FFPE minimally invasive lung adenocarcinoma tissue. The receptors were gathered from a person between 55 and 80 years old with lung adenocarcinoma. Both conserved end residues are part of each CDR3. Fields, in order: J gene, V gene, CDR3 length, CDR3 protein.

TRBJ2-1 | TRBV6-1 | 15 | CASSESSSGGAKQFF
TRBJ1-1 | TRBV16 | 16 | CASSPRKGLGNTEAFF
TRBJ1-2 | TRBV29-1 | 13 | CSVGTEANYGYTF
TRBJ1-1 | TRBV10-3 | 16 | CAISDPLQGRGAEAFF
TRBJ1-3 | TRBV30 | 13 | CAWRGQAGNTIYF
TRBJ1-1 | TRBV7-7 | 14 | CASSRDRGLTEAFF
TRBJ2-1 | TRBV18 | 15 | CASSPQRSSYNEQFF
TRBJ1-1 | TRBV2 | 11 | CAIPDPNEAFF
TRBJ1-6 | TRBV27 | 16 | CASSFAGAPYNSPLHF
TRBJ2-1 | TRBV7-9 | 16 | CASSALTPSSYNEQFF
TRBJ1-3 | TRBV28 | 15 | CASSPRGTGRNTIYF
TRBJ1-2 | TRBV7-8 | 14 | CASSLVGVPYGYTF
TRBJ2-3 | TRBV5-1 | 16 | CASSLERGGGTDTQYF
TRBJ1-1 | TRBV28 | 16 | CASSLPGDQGPTEAFF
TRBJ1-5 | TRBV5-6 | 16 | CASSFGGLYSNQPQHF
TRBJ1-5 | TRBV28 | 19 | CASNSPSGTGSNSNQPQHF
TRBJ2-1 | TRBV5-1 | 13 | CASSLGSYNEQFF
TRBJ1-2 | TRBV29-1 | 13 | CSVEEGEDYGYTF
TRBJ2-5 | TRBV2 | 13 | CASNRRDQETQYF
TRBJ2-4 | TRBV5-6 | 15 | CASSPGWGGKNIQYF
TRBJ2-5 | TRBV10-3 | 14 | CAISDPRAQETQYF
TRBJ1-2 | TRBV5-5 | 11 | CASSLDRFYTF
TRBJ2-5 | TRBV5-6 | 14 | CASSLQGVPETQYF
TRBJ2-7 | TRBV19 | 13 | CASRRQGSAEQYF
TRBJ1-5 | TRBV7-9 | 15 | CASSFGTGGNQPQHF
TRBJ2-3 | TRBV5-1 | 16 | CASSFNVRTSTDTQYF
TRBJ1-2 | TRBV28 | 14 | CASSPGTAYYGYTF
TRBJ2-2 | TRBV5-6 | 12 | CASSFLAGELFF
TRBJ2-3 | TRBV28 | 12 | CASSQGGDTQYF
TRBJ1-2 | TRBV6-5 | 14 | CASSYDRGNYGYTF
TRBJ1-2 | TRBV5-1 | 15 | CASSSSGDVGSGYTF
TRBJ1-3 | TRBV6-5 | 13 | CASSYSQGNTIYF
TRBJ1-5 | TRBV7-9 | 12 | CATQGNNQPQHF
TRBJ2-5 | TRBV5-1 | 14 | CASSLAGVGETQYF
TRBJ2-5 | TRBV28 | 13 | CASSPDSWETQYF
TRBJ1-2 | TRBV5-1 | 13 | CASSLEATRGYTF
TRBJ2-2 | TRBV9 | 15 | CASSVAAGVTGELFF
TRBJ1-4 | TRBV18 | 17 | CASSPGQGGKTNEKLFF
TRBJ2-3 | TRBV7-6 | 18 | CASSPYGWVAGGTDTQYF
TRBJ1-2 | TRBV10-1 | 14 | CASSELCGGPGYTF
TRBJ2-1 | TRBV4-2 | 16 | CASSHGLAGGYNEQFF